The 22 T cell receptor beta chains in this list originate from one sample, sequenced in a study of T cell changes during pregnancy in multiple sclerosis. Assay: immunoSEQ multiplex PCR; the TCRdb copy retains only in-frame clones and omits some. The table has about 57,000 clones, approximately 89% seen once. Sequenced here: peripheral blood, sampled after pregnancy. All receptors come from a female donor with multiple sclerosis, enrolled in a pregnancy study.

For this clone: Given a much more abundant clone one base away, this may be a read error. This sequence joins TRBV27 and TRBJ2-3, with unresolved D. The CDR3 contains 12 residues. V was cut by 5 bases and J by 3 bases, with 6 bases left in between. Looked up from germline, CDR1 is MNHEY and CDR2 is SMNVEV (reference sequence). The CDR3 region is CASSPPTDTQYF. For the CDR3, the DNA is TGTGCCAGCAGTCCCCCGACAGATACGCAGTATTTT.

The chain uses TRBV9 and TRBJ2-2, with TRBD2 matching 8 bases. The CDR3 extends over 16 amino acids. V trimming: 6 bases; J trimming: 1 base; junction bases outside the gene matches: 8. Germline V lookup: CDR1 SGDLS, CDR2 YYNGEE. The CDR3 reads CASTRGGHLNTGELFF. As DNA, the CDR3 is TGTGCCAGCACCCGGGGGGGACACCTGAACACCGGGGAGCTGTTTTTT.

The V gene is TRBV5-6, the J gene TRBJ1-4, with D uncertain. This CDR3 is 14 amino acids long. V was cut by 3 bases and J by 7 bases, with 13 bases left in between. CDR1 SGHDT and CDR2 YYEEEE come from the germline V gene. CDR3 in DNA: TGTGCCAGCAGCTGGCGGGGAGTGGGTGAAAAACTGTTTTTT. It codes for CASSWRGVGEKLFF. Supplemented by reference TRBV5-6 and TRBJ1-4, the full variable domain reads DAGVTQSPTHLIKTRGQQVTLRCSPKSGHDTVSWYQQALGQGPQFIFQYYEEEERQRGNFPDRFSGHQFPNYSSELNVNALLLGDSALYLCASSWRGVGEKLFFGSGTQLSVL.

The DNA of the CDR3 is TGTGCCAGCAGCACCTTCCCGGAGGTGAACACCGGGGAGCTGTTTTTT. It yields the protein CASSTFPEVNTGELFF. The chain is built from TRBV5-6 and TRBJ2-2; perhaps TRBD2 as D (5 bases). CDR3 length: 16 residues. Trimming removed 4 bases at V and 1 base at J, with 14 bases between. Germline V gene data show CDR1 as SGHDT and CDR2 as YYEEEE.

The rearrangement uses TRBV27 and TRBJ2-5, with D hard to call. From germline, CDR1 is MNHEY and CDR2 SMNVEV (reference sequence). This CDR3 contains 13 residues. V lost 1 base to trimming and J lost 4 bases, with 7 bases between them. CDR3 loop: CASSLLGSETQYF. CDR3 bases: TGTGCCAGCAGTTTATTGGGCTCAGAGACCCAGTACTTC.

The chain couples TRBV6-5 to TRBJ2-7; 9 nucleotides agree with TRBD2. Germline CDR1 reads MNHEY; CDR2 reads SVGAGI. V dropped 0 bases and J dropped 5; count of bases not matched to a gene: 5. The CDR3 has 15 residues. CDR3 residues: CASSYSARGGNEQYF. In DNA, the CDR3 is TGTGCCAGCAGTTACTCCGCGCGGGGGGGCAACGAGCAGTACTTC.

V and J are TRBV5-1 and TRBJ2-7; TRBD1 aligns across 7 bases. Trimming at V came to 3 bases and at J to 1 base, leaving 7 bases not matched to a gene. The CDR3 consists of 15 residues. Germline CDR1 is SGHRS and CDR2 is YFSETQ. CDR3 coding DNA: TGCGCCAGCAGCTCTAACGCGGACAGGTCCTACGAGCAGTACTTC. Residues: CASSSNADRSYEQYF. Drawing the rest from reference TRBV5-1 and TRBJ2-7, the complete variable domain is KAGVTQTPRYLIKTRGQQVTLSCSPISGHRSVSWYQQTPGQGLQFLFEYFSETQRNKGNFPGRFSGRQFSNSRSEMNVSTLELGDSALYLCASSSNADRSYEQYFGPGTRLTVT.

The chain has TRBV6-5 and TRBJ1-5; no clear D gene. V was shortened by 4 bases and J by 5 bases, with 15 bases between the two germline ends. Germline CDR1 and CDR2: MNHEY and SVGAGI. This CDR3 has 15 residues. The CDR3 DNA reads as TGTGCCAGCAGTTCGGGGAGGTCAGGACATCAGCCCCAGCATTTT. Its protein product is CASSSGRSGHQPQHF.

The chain combines TRBV5-1 with TRBJ2-7, with 11 nucleotides matching TRBD1. The V and J ends lost 0 bases and 2 bases, in that order; junction bases with no gene match: 1. The CDR3 is 15 amino acids. The germline CDR1 and CDR2 sequences are SGHRS and YFSETQ. The CDR3 sequence: CASSLGDRGTYEQYF. The DNA for the CDR3 is TGCGCCAGCAGCTTGGGGGACAGGGGGACCTACGAGCAGTACTTC.

This chain joins TRBV6-5 and TRBJ2-7; 9 bases agree with TRBD1. With 1 base clipped from V and 5 bases from J, the junction kept 6 bases outside the gene matches. Germline CDR1 reads MNHEY; CDR2 reads SVGAGI. The CDR3 totals 15 residues. CDR3 nucleotides: TGTGCCAGCAGTTACTTCGGGACAGGGTTTGACGAGCAGTACTTC. Encoded protein: CASSYFGTGFDEQYF.

In regard to this clone: Additional DNA sequences in this sample encode the identical CDR3. The genes are TRBV10-2 and TRBJ1-1, with 9 bases that match TRBD1. Trimming cost V 9 bases and J 1 base; bases outside gene matches: 3. Germline V gene data show CDR1 as WSHSY and CDR2 as SAAADI. This CDR3 contains 13 residues. CDR3 sequence reads: CASSGQGNTEAFF. CDR3 bases: TGCGCCAGTTCGGGACAGGGGAACACTGAAGCTTTCTTT.

This chain joins TRBV6-6 and TRBJ2-5; tentative D call: TRBD1 (5 bases). V was trimmed by 6 bases and J by 3 bases, leaving 11 bases between them. Germline loops: CDR1 MNHNY, CDR2 SVGAGI (reference sequence). This CDR3 is built from 13 residues. The CDR3 nucleotides are TGTGCCAGCAGCCCCGAAGGGGAAGAGACCCAGTACTTC. Its translation: CASSPEGEETQYF.

J is TRBJ1-2 and V is TRBV5-6; a possible D gene is TRBD1 (5 bases). This CDR3 has 15 amino acids. Per germline, CDR1 SGHDT and CDR2 YYEEEE. The germline V and J ends were trimmed by 2 bases and 0 bases, with 11 bases remaining between them. CDR3 DNA sequence: TGTGCCAGCAGCTTCCAGGGCGGTCCTAACTATGGCTACACCTTC. The encoded protein is CASSFQGGPNYGYTF.

CDR3 bases: TGTGCCAGCAGCCCTAGGACAGGGGGTCCTACTACGGAGTTCTTC. As protein: CASSPRTGGPTTEFF. The chain links TRBV7-8 to TRBJ2-1, with 10 bases fitting TRBD1. CDR3 size: 15 residues. After removal of 5 bases from V and 14 bases from J, the junction contained 15 bases not matched to a gene. Germline lookup yields CDR1 SGHVS and CDR2 FQNEAQ.

A note on this clone: A much larger clone lies a single base off, so this may be a read error. Other DNA sequences from this sample encode an identical CDR3 as well. The chain combines TRBV4-2 with TRBJ2-5, with 9 bases fitting TRBD2. V trimming: 0 bases; J trimming: 1 base; junction bases outside the gene matches: 0. Germline lookup yields CDR1 LGHNA and CDR2 YNFKEQ. This CDR3 is 15 amino acids long. CDR3 in DNA: TGTGCCAGCAGCCAAGAGCGGGGGGGCCAAGAGACCCAGTACTTC. Encoded protein: CASSQERGGQETQYF.

The chain recombines TRBV5-4 with TRBJ2-5; 9 bases map to TRBD2. Germline CDR1 is SGHNT and CDR2 is YYREEE (reference sequence). J lost 7 bases, V lost 3 bases, and 16 bases had no gene match. The CDR3 is 17 residues long. CDR3 coding DNA: TGTGCCAGCAGCTCGGGGTTCCAAGCGGGGGGTCCCGGGACCCAGTACTTC. Translation gives CASSSGFQAGGPGTQYF.

The chain has TRBV4-1 and TRBJ1-1; maybe TRBD1 (5 bases). With 1 base removed from V and 6 bases from J, the gap between germline ends came to 12 bases. From germline, CDR1 is MGHRA and CDR2 YSYEKL. The CDR3 totals 14 residues. CDR3 in DNA: TGCGCCAGCAGCCAAGCAGACAGATCTTCTGAAGCTTTCTTT. Its protein is CASSQADRSSEAFF.

The CDR3 DNA reads TGTGCCAGCAGTCCCCCGAGCTCCTACGAGCAGTACTTC. This encodes CASSPPSSYEQYF. J is TRBJ2-7 and V is TRBV25-1; no clear D. Germline V CDR1 and CDR2: MGHDK, SYGVNS. There are 13 residues in the CDR3. V gave up 5 bases and J gave up 0 bases, with 8 bases separating them.

The table lists this clone with a count of one. V usage is TRBV7-2 and J usage is TRBJ2-7, with 7 bases aligning to TRBD2. Germline V gene sequence: CDR1 SGHTA, CDR2 FQGNSA. The CDR3 contains 17 residues. Unmatched junction bases numbered 11, after V lost 3 bases and J lost 0 bases. The CDR3 nucleotides are TGTGCCAGCAGCTTCTTTGGGGGAGGGTTCGTCTCCTACGAGCAGTACTTC. Its translation: CASSFFGGGFVSYEQYF.

This chain uses TRBV10-2 with TRBJ2-1; no reliable D call. This CDR3 is built from 14 residues. CDR1 and CDR2 from the germline V gene are WSHSY and SAAADI. V was trimmed by 0 bases and J by 4 bases, leaving 7 bases between them. The CDR3 spells CASSESLLYNEQFF. CDR3 nucleotides: TGCGCCAGCAGTGAGTCGTTACTTTACAATGAGCAGTTCTTC.

About this clone: The junction does not match germline at one end; this may be a read error. V and J are TRBV7-2 and TRBJ2-1; 7 bases are a match to TRBD2. This CDR3 has 14 amino acids. Germline V gene data show CDR1 as SGHTA and CDR2 as FQGNSA. CDR3 in amino acids: CVSSLVTGEGEQFF. The CDR3, as DNA: TGTGTCAGCAGCTTAGTTACGGGGGAGGGGGAGCAGTTCTTC.

Here the CDR3 reads CASSIWTGGPQPQHF. CDR3 sequence (DNA): TGTGCCAGTAGTATCTGGACAGGGGGCCCTCAGCCCCAGCATTTT. The rearrangement links TRBV19 to TRBJ1-5, with TRBD1 identical over 11 bases. CDR1 is LNHDA and CDR2 is SQIVND in the germline V gene (reference sequence). This CDR3 has 15 amino acids. The V and J ends lost 3 bases and 6 bases, in that order; junction bases with no gene match: 4.